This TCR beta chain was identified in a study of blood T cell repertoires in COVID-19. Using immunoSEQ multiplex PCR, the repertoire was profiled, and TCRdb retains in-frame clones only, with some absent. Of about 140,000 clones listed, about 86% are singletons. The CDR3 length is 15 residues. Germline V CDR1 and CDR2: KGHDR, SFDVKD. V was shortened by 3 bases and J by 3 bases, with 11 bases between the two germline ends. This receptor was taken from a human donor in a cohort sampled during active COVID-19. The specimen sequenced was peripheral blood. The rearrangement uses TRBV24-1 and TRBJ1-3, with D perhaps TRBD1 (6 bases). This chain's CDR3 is CATSDPRGSGNTIYF. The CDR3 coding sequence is TGTGCCACCAGTGATCCCAGGGGAAGTGGAAACACCATATATTTT.